Listed below are T cell receptor beta chains from one sample, sequenced in a study of spatial heterogeneity in lung cancer. TCRdb itself ran the 5' RACE reads through MiXCR, one entry per CDR3 protein. The sample has 25,000 to 30,000 distinct CDR3 sequences, around 6% seen once; the top ten hold roughly 21%. This sample comprised PBMCs, obtained at follow-up. The receptors were sampled from a male donor with early-stage non-small cell lung cancer. Both conserved end residues are part of each CDR3. D genes are given only for firm matches. Clone size is given for some rows only: seen once, a few or many times, or a class if the clone is expanded.

j_call cdr3_length v_call d_call clone_size cdr3_aa cdr3_nt
TRBJ1-4 17 TRBV18 - many CASSPQPGALSGEKLFF TGTGCCAGCTCGCCCCAGCCGGGGGCCCTATCTGGGGAAAAACTGTTTTTT
TRBJ2-1 15 TRBV6-2/TRBV6-3 TRBD2 many CASSSGLAGFDEQFF TGTGCCAGCAGTTCCGGGCTAGCGGGATTCGATGAGCAGTTCTTC
TRBJ2-2 15 TRBV12-3/TRBV12-4 - many CASTPRGGATGELFF TGTGCCAGCACCCCGCGAGGGGGGGCCACCGGGGAGCTGTTTTTT
TRBJ2-2 14 TRBV29-1 - medium-sized CSARGQANTGELFF TGCAGCGCCCGGGGGCAGGCGAACACCGGGGAGCTGTTTTTT
TRBJ2-2 15 TRBV7-6 TRBD1 medium-sized CASSSGQGYTGELFF TGTGCCAGCAGCTCGGGACAGGGGTACACCGGGGAGCTGTTTTTT
TRBJ1-5 12 TRBV29-1 - medium-sized CSVGIGNQPQHF TGCAGCGTTGGCATTGGCAATCAGCCCCAGCATTTT
TRBJ2-2 15 TRBV29-1 TRBD2 many CSAGLSSGLTGELFF TGCAGCGCCGGACTATCTAGCGGGTTGACCGGGGAGCTGTTTTTT
TRBJ1-3 14 TRBV27 - many CASRNPGSGNTIYF TGTGCCAGCAGGAACCCAGGGTCTGGAAACACCATATATTTT
TRBJ1-4 16 TRBV4-3 TRBD1 many CASSRGDRGINEKLFF TGCGCCAGCAGCCGGGGGGACAGGGGGATTAATGAAAAACTGTTTTTT
TRBJ2-1 16 TRBV3-1 TRBD2 many CASSHSSGRAYNEQFF TGTGCCAGCAGCCACTCTAGCGGGAGGGCCTACAATGAGCAGTTCTTC
TRBJ2-5 14 TRBV10-2 TRBD2 many CASSGFSGKETQYF TGCGCCAGCAGTGGTTTTAGCGGGAAAGAGACCCAGTACTTC
TRBJ2-1 15 TRBV7-7 - - CASSLDTRRNNEQFF TGTGCTAGCAGCCTGGATACGCGGAGGAACAATGAGCAGTTCTTC
TRBJ2-3 11 TRBV11-3 - many CASSLGRTQYF TGTGCCAGCAGCTTAGGGCGTACGCAGTATTTT
TRBJ2-1 11 TRBV29-1 - many CSVTLARGAFF TGCAGCGTGACACTAGCCCGGGGGGCGTTCTTC
TRBJ1-1 14 TRBV21-1 - medium-sized CASIGRVWDTEAFF TGTGCCAGCATCGGCAGGGTTTGGGACACTGAAGCTTTCTTT
TRBJ2-7 11 TRBV6-2/TRBV6-3 - many CASSRGRGQYF TGTGCCAGCAGCCGCGGTCGTGGGCAGTACTTC
TRBJ2-3 16 TRBV11-3 - few CASSSGIAERTDTQYF TGTGCCAGCAGCTCTGGGATAGCGGAGCGCACAGATACGCAGTATTTT
TRBJ2-3 16 TRBV7-2 TRBD2 many CASSLVAGVSTDTQYF TGTGCCAGCAGCTTAGTAGCGGGGGTGAGCACAGATACGCAGTATTTT
TRBJ1-2 14 TRBV27 - many CASSLGQTNYGYTF TGTGCCAGCAGTTTGGGACAAACTAACTATGGCTACACCTTC
TRBJ2-1 17 TRBV7-3 TRBD2 - CASSPTLAGGPYNEQFF TGTGCCAGCAGCCCAACCCTAGCGGGAGGGCCTTACAATGAGCAGTTCTTC
TRBJ2-7 18 TRBV3-2 - few CASSQDLPLYGGNYEQYF TGTGCCAGCAGCCAAGACCTACCCCTTTATGGGGGCAACTACGAGCAGTACTTC
TRBJ2-5 12 TRBV6-2/TRBV6-3 - many CASTSVQETQYF TGTGCCAGCACCTCCGTCCAAGAGACCCAGTACTTC
TRBJ2-5 14 TRBV4-1 - - CASSQDSYQETQYF TGCGCCAGCAGCCAAGATAGCTACCAAGAGACCCAGTACTTC
TRBJ2-1 16 TRBV18 TRBD2 many CASSPGTSGRVNEQFF TGTGCCAGCTCTCCAGGGACTAGCGGGAGAGTCAATGAGCAGTTCTTC
TRBJ2-1 15 TRBV7-2 TRBD2 many CASSIAGGTYNEQFF TGTGCCAGCAGCATAGCGGGGGGTACTTACAATGAGCAGTTCTTC
TRBJ2-1 14 TRBV10-3 - many CAISDLATYNEQFF TGTGCCATCAGTGACCTAGCGACATACAATGAGCAGTTCTTC
TRBJ1-1 16 TRBV27 - many CASSKSRARPNTEAFF TGTGCCAGCAGTAAAAGCAGGGCGAGGCCGAACACTGAAGCTTTCTTT
TRBJ2-5 14 TRBV18 TRBD2 - CASSPSGSRETQYF TGTGCCAGCTCACCAAGCGGGAGTCGGGAGACCCAGTACTTC
TRBJ2-5 13 TRBV7-3 TRBD1 many CASSPLQGKTQYF TGTGCCAGCAGCCCACTACAGGGGAAGACCCAGTACTTC
TRBJ2-3 15 TRBV6-1 - many CASSPGSHRTDTQYF TGTGCCAGCAGTCCCGGGAGCCACCGCACAGATACGCAGTATTTT
TRBJ2-1 15 TRBV6-5 - many CASSYSQWAGNEQFF TGTGCCAGCAGTTACTCCCAGTGGGCGGGCAATGAGCAGTTCTTC
TRBJ1-3 12 TRBV10-3 - few CAISENGNTIYF TGTGCCATCAGTGAGAACGGAAACACCATATATTTT
TRBJ2-3 15 TRBV9 - many CASSVRAAYTDTQYF TGTGCCAGCAGCGTTAGGGCAGCTTACACAGATACGCAGTATTTT
TRBJ1-2 13 TRBV11-2 - many CASSFSVSYGYTF TGTGCCAGCAGCTTCTCGGTGTCTTATGGCTACACCTTC
TRBJ1-1 14 TRBV6-1 - many CASSIGRGNTEAFF TGTGCCAGCAGTATCGGACGGGGGAACACTGAAGCTTTCTTT
TRBJ2-7 15 TRBV20-1 TRBD2 few CSALKRKRGSYEQYF TGCAGTGCTCTCAAGCGGAAGCGGGGGTCTTACGAGCAGTACTTC
TRBJ2-6 15 TRBV12-3/TRBV12-4 - many CASSFRSTGANVLTF TGTGCCAGCAGTTTCAGAAGCACTGGGGCCAACGTCCTGACTTTC
TRBJ1-5 14 TRBV5-4 TRBD1 many CASSRQGGRQPQHF TGTGCCAGCAGCCGACAGGGAGGCCGTCAGCCCCAGCATTTT
TRBJ2-1 13 TRBV5-1 - many CASSPRDYNEQFF TGCGCCAGCAGCCCCAGGGACTACAATGAGCAGTTCTTC
TRBJ1-4 15 TRBV6-6 - many CASRPPGTLNEKLFF TGTGCCAGCAGACCTCCCGGGACCCTTAATGAAAAACTGTTTTTT
TRBJ2-3 14 TRBV3-1 - many CASSQGTDTDTQYF TGTGCCAGCAGCCAAGGGACGGACACAGATACGCAGTATTTT
TRBJ2-1 14 TRBV11-3 - few CASSLRTLANEQFF TGTGCCAGCAGCTTAAGGACCCTGGCCAATGAGCAGTTCTTC
TRBJ1-2 16 TRBV4-2 TRBD1 medium-sized CASSRDRDRGLYGYTF TGTGCCAGCAGCCGCGACCGGGACAGGGGATTGTATGGCTACACCTTC
TRBJ1-2 13 TRBV6-5 - many CASSYGQSYGYTF TGTGCCAGCAGTTACGGTCAGTCTTATGGCTACACCTTC
TRBJ2-5 15 TRBV10-3 - many CAISENGRGRETQYF TGTGCCATCAGTGAGAACGGCAGGGGAAGGGAGACCCAGTACTTC